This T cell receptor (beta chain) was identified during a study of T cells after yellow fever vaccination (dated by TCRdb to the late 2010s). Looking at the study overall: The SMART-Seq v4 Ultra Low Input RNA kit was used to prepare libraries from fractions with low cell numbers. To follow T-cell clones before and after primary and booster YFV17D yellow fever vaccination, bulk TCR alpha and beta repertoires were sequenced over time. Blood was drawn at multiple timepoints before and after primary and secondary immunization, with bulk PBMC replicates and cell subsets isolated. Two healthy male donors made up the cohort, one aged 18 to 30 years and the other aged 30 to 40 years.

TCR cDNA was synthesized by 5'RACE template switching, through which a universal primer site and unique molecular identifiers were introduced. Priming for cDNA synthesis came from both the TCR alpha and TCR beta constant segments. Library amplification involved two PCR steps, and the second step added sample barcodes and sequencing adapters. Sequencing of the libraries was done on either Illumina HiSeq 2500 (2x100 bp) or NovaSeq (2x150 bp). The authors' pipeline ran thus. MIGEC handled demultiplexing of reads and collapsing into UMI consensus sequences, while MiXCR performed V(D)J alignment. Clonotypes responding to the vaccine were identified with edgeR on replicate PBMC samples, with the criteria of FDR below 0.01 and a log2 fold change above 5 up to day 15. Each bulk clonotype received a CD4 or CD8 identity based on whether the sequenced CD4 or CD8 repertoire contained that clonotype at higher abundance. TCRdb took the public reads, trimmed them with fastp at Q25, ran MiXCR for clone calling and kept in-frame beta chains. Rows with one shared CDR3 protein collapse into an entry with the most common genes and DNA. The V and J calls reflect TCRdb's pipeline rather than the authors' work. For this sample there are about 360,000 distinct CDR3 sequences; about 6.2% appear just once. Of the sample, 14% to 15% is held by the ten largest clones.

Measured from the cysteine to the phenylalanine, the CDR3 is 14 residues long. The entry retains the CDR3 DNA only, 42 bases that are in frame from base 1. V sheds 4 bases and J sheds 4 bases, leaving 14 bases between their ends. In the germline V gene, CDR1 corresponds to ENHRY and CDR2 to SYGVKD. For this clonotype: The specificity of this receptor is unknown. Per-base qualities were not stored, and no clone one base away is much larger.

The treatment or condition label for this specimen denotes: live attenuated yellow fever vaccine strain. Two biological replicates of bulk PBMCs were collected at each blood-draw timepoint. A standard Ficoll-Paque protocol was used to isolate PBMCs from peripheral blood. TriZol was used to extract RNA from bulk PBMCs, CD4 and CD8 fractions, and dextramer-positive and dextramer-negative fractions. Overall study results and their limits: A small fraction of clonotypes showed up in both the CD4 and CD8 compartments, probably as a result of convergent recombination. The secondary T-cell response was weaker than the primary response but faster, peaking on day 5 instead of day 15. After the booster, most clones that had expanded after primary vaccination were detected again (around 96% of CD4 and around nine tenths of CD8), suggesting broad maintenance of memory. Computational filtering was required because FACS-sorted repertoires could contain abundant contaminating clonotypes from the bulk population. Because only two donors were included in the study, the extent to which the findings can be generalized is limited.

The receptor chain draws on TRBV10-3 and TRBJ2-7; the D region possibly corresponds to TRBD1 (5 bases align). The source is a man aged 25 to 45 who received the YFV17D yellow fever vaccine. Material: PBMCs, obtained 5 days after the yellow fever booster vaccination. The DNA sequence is TGTGCCATCAGTGTAGACAGATCTAGGTACGAGCAGTACTTC. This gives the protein CAISVDRSRYEQYF.